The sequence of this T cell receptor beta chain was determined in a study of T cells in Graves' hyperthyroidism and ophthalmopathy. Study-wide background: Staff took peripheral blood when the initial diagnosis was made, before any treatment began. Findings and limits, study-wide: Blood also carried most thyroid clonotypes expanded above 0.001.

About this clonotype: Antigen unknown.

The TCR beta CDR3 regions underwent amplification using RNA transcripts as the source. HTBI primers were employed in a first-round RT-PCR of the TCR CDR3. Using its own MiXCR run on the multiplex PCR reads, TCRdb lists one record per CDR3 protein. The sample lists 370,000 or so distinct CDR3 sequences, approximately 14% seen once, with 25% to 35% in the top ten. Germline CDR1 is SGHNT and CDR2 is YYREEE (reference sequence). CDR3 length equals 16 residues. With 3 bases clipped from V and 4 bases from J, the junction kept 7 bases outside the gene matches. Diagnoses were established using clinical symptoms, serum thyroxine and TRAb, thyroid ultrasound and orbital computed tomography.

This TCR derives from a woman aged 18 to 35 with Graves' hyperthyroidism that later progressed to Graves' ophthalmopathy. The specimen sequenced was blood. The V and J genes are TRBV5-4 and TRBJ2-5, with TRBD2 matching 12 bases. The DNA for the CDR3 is TGTGCCAGCAGCTGGGCCGGACTAGCGGGATTAGAGACCCAGTACTTC. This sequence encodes CASSWAGLAGLETQYF.